This entry features one TCR beta chain sequence. Its antigen is unknown. Base qualities are missing; no much larger clone stands one base away. This entry comes from a study of cytomegalovirus exposure and HLA in healthy donors (TCRdb year 2017). For the study in its entirety: An earlier analysis of approximately 640 of the donors reported 276 Gb of sequence data and 120 million or so unique TCR beta sequences from 150 million to 200 million T cells. About 300 gigabases of sequencing data and tens of millions of unique TCR sequences were included in an early release covering under 650 HLA-typed donors. The genetic ancestry cluster associated with self-reported Caucasian donors included about four fifths of the approximately 410 genotyped donors. The study aimed to test whether signatures of past pathogen exposure could be identified by cataloging public T cell receptors. The study profiled the T cell repertoires of under 850 subjects by immunosequencing and related them to cytomegalovirus serostatus. A separate validation cohort of roughly 120 different subjects was used in addition to the roughly 700-subject first cohort. The study combined high-throughput TCR immunosequencing, statistical association of individual TCRs with disease status, and machine learning to predict cytomegalovirus infection status. In a later analysis, previously published TCR beta repertoires from 500 to 750 donors were re-analyzed and high-resolution HLA genotyping was added so that TCR occurrence patterns could be studied. In the later analysis, no new phenotypic data were used to find candidate immune exposures; instead, reliance was placed on TCR beta sequences and their occurrence across donors. An earlier analysis of several hundred of the donors applied high-throughput TCR beta sequencing to assess whether each TCR beta V gene segment acted as functional or pseudogenic. Donor age, sex, ethnicity and CMV serostatus were compiled alongside the repertoire data. A later genetic analysis took genome-wide SNP genotypes for about 55% of the roughly 670 donors and used that subset as a discovery cohort. All discovery cohort repertoires had been generated on a single sequencing platform. Class I and class II HLA loci were covered by the typing at four-digit resolution. Typing coverage differed by locus: A, B, C, DRB1 and DQB1 were typed in roughly 620-630 donors, DQA1 in around 500, DPA1 in 606, and DPB1 in around 440. Roughly 5 DR-DQ haplotypes were handled as single units for association and clustering, since linkage in the cohort was strong. Across approximately 400 genotyped donors of the cohort, an average of about 250,000 unique TCR beta nucleotide sequences per donor were sequenced, and 15% to 20% of those sequences were non-productive. Overall study results and their limits: A later analysis found that HLA-associated TCR beta chains were more clonally expanded and had lower generation probabilities than equally common non-associated chains. The 87-base-pair reads could not distinguish some IMGT-functional V segments, including TRBV6-2 and TRBV6-3, so those segments were excluded. CMV serostatus was the only immune exposure information available for the cohort. Because HLA typing was unavailable for some donors at each locus, only the typed subset was used in association tests. In the study, approximately 150 TCR beta chains were listed as associated with cytomegalovirus. Roughly uniform sequencing depth across donors was assumed in presence/absence analyses, although this assumption may not hold. A cluster of highly shared sequence variants was judged likely to be a technical artifact of the sequencing pipeline. An association between a missense DCLRE1C variant and V-gene and J-gene trimming of TCR beta chains was found in a later genetic analysis and replicated in an independent cohort. A later analysis found that TCR association rates varied across HLA loci, with DRB1 alleles showing the most associated TCRs and HLA-C alleles the fewest. Because counts were too low, about 18 rarely observed V segments, including chromosome 9 orphons, were excluded from the earlier analysis of around 590 of the donors. The authors suggested that the approach could potentially be extended to other disease states and immunological phenotypes. According to a later genetic analysis, donors in an Asian-associated ancestry cluster had fewer N-insertions in productive TCRs than the approximately 710-donor mean. Correlated functional status among segregating V segments might reflect linkage disequilibrium, but an unknown experimental factor could not be ruled out. The classifier was reported to diagnose cytomegalovirus status with high specificity and sensitivity in both the original cohort and the validation cohort. In vitro tests confirmed that a few of the cytomegalovirus-associated TCR beta chains recognize cytomegalovirus antigens. The cohort was sequenced for TCR beta chains only, and without alpha or paired-chain data the features that could be detected were limited. At a false discovery rate of 0.05, a later analysis linked about 17,000 TCR beta sequences to specific HLA alleles. A later analysis reported that several top co-occurrence clusters appeared linked to parvovirus B19, influenza, CMV and Epstein-Barr virus. When HLA alleles, especially DR and DQ, strongly co-occurred, TCR associations were difficult to assign to individual alleles. A later analysis found that most CMV-associated TCR beta chains appeared HLA-restricted, with HLA associations seemingly driven largely by CMV exposure. In an earlier analysis of over 550 of the donors, most TCR beta V segments were observed in productive rearrangements about 87% or about 30% of the time, broadly matching IMGT annotations. While some public TCRs were present in many individuals, most TCR sequences turned up only very rarely across donors. A further reported finding was that TCR beta sequences accurately predicted the HLA-A and HLA-B alleles for most subjects in the first cohort.

The library relied on the immunoSEQ multiplex PCR assay. For the multiplex PCR, a mixture combining 60 forward primers for TCR Vbeta segments and 13 reverse primers for TCR Jbeta segments was used. The CDR3 region of rearranged TCR beta genes was amplified from genomic DNA with a multiplex PCR assay. On the Illumina HiSeq System, the amplified TCR beta libraries were sequenced as 87-base-pair reads. The paper's processing steps were these. Across the roughly 700 repertoires, a later analysis counted roughly 84 million unique TCR beta chains, around 11 million of which were shared by at least two donors. To remove PCR and sequencing errors, raw reads were error-corrected and collapsed into unique sequences using a nearest-neighbor algorithm that merged closely related sequences. To assign V, D and J gene segments, CDR3 sequences were aligned to IMGT reference sequences. For a sequence to be retained, a match of at least six nucleotides was required to both a V gene segment and a J gene segment. A rearrangement counted as productive if the CDR3 had no stop codons and remained in frame with V and J, and every other rearrangement counted as non-productive. CDR3 was defined by IMGT convention, running from the second conserved V-encoded cysteine to the conserved J-encoded phenylalanine. Sequences without an unambiguous match to a single V gene segment were excluded from the earlier analysis of a few hundred of the donors. In an earlier analysis of 587 of the donors, V segments were called functional above 56.7% productive rearrangements and were called segregating when the between-donor standard deviation exceeded 5%. A statistical classification framework was built to diagnose cytomegalovirus status from the catalog of TCR beta chain sequences. In a later analysis, V and J genes were assigned by comparing TCR nucleotide sequences against IMGT/GENE-DB human TR gene sequences. A later analysis assigned CDR3 sequences and most-parsimonious VDJ recombination scenarios with the TCRdist pipeline. In a later analysis, each TCR beta chain was defined by its CDR3 amino acid sequence together with its V-gene family, and reads lacking a unique V-gene family were excluded. To address suspected cross-contamination and a sequencing artifact, a later analysis removed 550 to 750 highly shared, low-generation-probability nucleotide sequences. In a later analysis, a clonal expansion index for each public chain was calculated from normalized within-repertoire ranks of inferred template counts. Generation probabilities in a later analysis came from a VDJ recombination model fitted to out-of-frame rearrangements, and those results were checked against IGoR. Hypergeometric tests were used in a later analysis to score TCR-TCR, TCR-HLA and TCR-CMV co-occurrence, with a repertoire-size bias correction applied to the TCR pairs. In a later analysis, false discovery rates were estimated by permuting HLA or CMV assignments 20 times. In a later analysis, co-occurring TCRs were grouped using DBSCAN, with TCRdist sequence similarity added in when clustering inside HLA-allele-positive subsets. Co-occurrence clustering excluded repertoires with fewer than 30,000 or more than 120,000 public chains, plus five with anomalous nucleotide sharing. Imported from immuneACCESS, the table was reduced by TCRdb to in-frame sequences with V and J called. These copies leave out some clones; in studies compared against another copy, an unresolved V gene accounts for under half, and the cause of the remainder is not known. V, J and clone size derive from that table, while D and trimming were established from the DNA sequence. The sample table lists more than 150,000 clones, roughly 83% of them with a count of one. The top ten clones comprise approximately 0.25% of the sample.

In total, more than 500 healthy bone marrow donors made up the cohort. At the time of sampling, all cohort members were nominally healthy, though unrecorded immune exposures were likely present. The donor was CMV seronegative and belonged to the group of several hundred seronegative cohort members. A peripheral blood sample was provided by each donor, and peripheral blood mononuclear cells were used for TCR beta sequencing. Genomic DNA was extracted from the blood cell samples with the Qiagen DNeasy Blood Extraction Kit. The CDR3 covers 16 residues, taking in both the cysteine and the phenylalanine. The retained sequence is limited to the CDR3, 48 bases, with the frame set at the first base. V trim: 5 bases; J trim: 4 bases; unmatched bases: 5. From the germline V gene, CDR1 is LGHNA and CDR2 is YSLEER.

The sequence is built from TRBV4-3 and TRBJ2-1, with TRBD2 matching 13 junction bases. This receptor was obtained from a boy aged 5-17 years in good health and CMV-seronegative. The source material was PBMCs. The bases read TGCGCCAGCAGCGCGACTAGCGGGGGGATATACAATGAGCAGTTCTTC. The resulting protein is CASSATSGGIYNEQFF.